This section outlines one T cell receptor (beta chain) sequence together with its context. Trimming left V 5 bases short and J 1 base short, with 14 bases between. In germline, CDR1 is SGHVS, CDR2 FNYEAQ. This CDR3 spans 15 amino acids. These data come from a study of blood T cell repertoires in COVID-19. The overall study: Some COVID-19 samples were acute and others convalescent; all came from the United States, Italy and Spain.

Sequencing was performed with immunoSEQ multiplex PCR; in TCRdb, only in-frame clones are kept and a portion is missing. The repertoire has 100,000 to 150,000 clones, roughly 86% of them found once; the top ten carry roughly 5.4%. The specimen sequenced was peripheral blood. J is TRBJ1-2 and V is TRBV7-6; D is possibly TRBD1 (5 bases). This TCR was recovered from a human donor in a cohort sampled during active COVID-19. The CDR3 protein is CASSPGDSDNYGYTF. The CDR3 nucleotides read TGTGCCAGCAGCCCGGGAGACAGTGATAACTATGGCTACACCTTC.